These 17 T cell receptor beta chains came from one sample sequenced in a study of technical replicates of blood from a handful of donors. The table came from immunoSEQ multiplex PCR; TCRdb's copy has only in-frame clones and leaves some out. The sample shows 79,000 or so clones, nearly 95% of them seen only once. Sequenced sample: T cells isolated from PBMCs. The source of these receptors is a human donor in good health.

The V call is TRBV15, the J call TRBJ1-3; D is possibly TRBD1 (5 bases). The CDR3 has 13 residues. V lost 7 bases to trimming and J lost 7 bases, with 14 bases between them. Germline loops: CDR1 LNHNV, CDR2 YYDKDF (reference sequence). In DNA form, the CDR3 reads TGTGCCACCACCGGGGGGGTATCGAACACCATATATTTT. It yields the protein CATTGGVSNTIYF.

The genes are TRBV7-9 and TRBJ1-5; D may be TRBD1 (5 bases). From germline, CDR1 is SEHNR and CDR2 FQNEAQ (reference sequence). This CDR3 has 14 amino acids. Trimming shortened V by 1 base and J by 6 bases, and 10 bases separated the two germline ends. CDR3 sequence: CASSLGGESQPQHF. In DNA form, the CDR3 reads TGTGCCAGCAGCTTAGGGGGGGAGAGTCAGCCCCAGCATTTT.

V and J are TRBV6-4 and TRBJ1-5, with TRBD1 as a possible D gene (5 bases). The CDR3 extends over 15 amino acids. In germline, CDR1 is MRHNA, CDR2 SNTAGT. V dropped 2 bases and J dropped 0 bases, with 8 bases sitting between them. The CDR3 protein is CASSDPQGSNQPQHF. The CDR3 DNA reads as TGTGCCAGCAGTGACCCCCAGGGTAGCAATCAGCCCCAGCATTTT.

V gene TRBV2 combines with J gene TRBJ2-7; tentatively, D is TRBD1 (6 bases). Trimming stripped 0 bases from V and 0 bases from J, with 18 bases between. This CDR3 region has 18 residues. CDR1 SNHLY and CDR2 FYNNEI come from the germline V gene. The CDR3 nucleotides read TGTGCCAGCAGTGAAGCCTTGCGGACAGTCCAAAGCTCCTACGAGCAGTACTTC. Encoded protein: CASSEALRTVQSSYEQYF.

This sequence joins TRBV7-9 and TRBJ2-1; TRBD1 might be the D (5 bases). Trimming removed 4 bases from V and 0 bases from J, with 16 bases in between. From germline, CDR1 is SEHNR and CDR2 FQNEAQ (reference sequence). The CDR3 is 17 residues long. CDR3 DNA: TGTGCCAGCAGCTCCACCCGCAGGGTCATCTCCTACAATGAGCAGTTCTTC. Protein product: CASSSTRRVISYNEQFF.

The chain joins TRBV4-1 to TRBJ1-2, with D uncertain. V lost 3 bases, J lost 8 bases, and 4 bases lay in between. The germline CDR1 and CDR2 sequences are MGHRA and YSYEKL. The CDR3 has 10 amino acids. CDR3 bases: TGCGCCAGCAGCCAGCAGGGCTACACCTTC. This gives the protein CASSQQGYTF.

V is TRBV7-2 and J is TRBJ2-1; 8 bases are shared with TRBD2. CDR3 length equals 17 residues. V was pared by 3 bases and J by 2 bases, with 9 bases of the junction left unmatched. Germline lookup yields CDR1 SGHTA and CDR2 FQGNSA. The CDR3 DNA is TGTGCCAGCAGCTTCCCCCTAGCGGGTAATACCTACAATGAGCAGTTCTTC. It codes for CASSFPLAGNTYNEQFF.

The chain recombines TRBV5-4 with TRBJ2-5; D not certain. Germline-derived CDR1 and CDR2 are SGHNT and YYREEE (reference sequence). V was clipped by 0 bases and J by 2 bases, with 5 bases between them. The CDR3 has 13 residues. For the CDR3, the DNA is TGTGCCAGCAGCTTGGGGCAGCAAGAGACCCAGTACTTC. Translation: CASSLGQQETQYF.

The J gene is TRBJ2-5, the V gene TRBV7-2, with D perhaps matching TRBD2 (5 bases). Germline V lookup: CDR1 SGHTA, CDR2 FQGNSA. The V and J ends lost 5 bases and 5 bases respectively, with 21 bases between them. CDR3 size: 16 residues. The chain's CDR3 is CASSLDGPYRGETQYF. CDR3 in DNA: TGTGCCAGCAGCCTCGATGGGCCTTACCGCGGGGAGACCCAGTACTTC.

This clone has a single count. The chain is built from TRBV19 and TRBJ2-3; no firm D call. Germline values: CDR1 LNHDA, CDR2 SQIVND (reference sequence). Trimming pared 3 bases from V and 1 base from J, leaving 5 bases between. The CDR3 covers 13 residues. CDR3: CASSILGTDTQYF. The CDR3 DNA sequence: TGTGCCAGTAGTATTCTTGGCACAGATACGCAGTATTTT.

V and J are TRBV23-1 and TRBJ1-5; D not certain. TRBV23-1 is given ORF status, its function remaining uncertain. V gave up 10 bases and J gave up 9 bases, with 16 bases separating them. The CDR3 runs 12 residues. CDR3 coding DNA: TGCGCCATTTTACAGTGTATGATGCCCCAGCATTTT. Translation: CAILQCMMPQHF.

The chain uses TRBV6-5 and TRBJ1-2; D uncertain. The CDR3 consists of 14 residues. Germline CDR1 and CDR2: MNHEY and SVGAGI. The germline V and J ends were trimmed by 0 bases and 7 bases, with 12 bases remaining between them. The DNA of the CDR3 is TGTGCCAGCAGTTACTCGAGGAGGGAAGTTGGCTACACCTTC. It encodes CASSYSRREVGYTF.

This clone was seen a single time. This chain uses TRBV27 with TRBJ1-4; no definite D call. The CDR3 extends over 15 amino acids. V was shortened by 5 bases and J by 0 bases, with 10 bases between the two germline ends. Per germline, CDR1 MNHEY and CDR2 SMNVEV (reference sequence). Written as DNA, the CDR3 is TGTGCCAGCAGTACCCAGTCTGCAACTAATGAAAAACTGTTTTTT. Residues: CASSTQSATNEKLFF.

The chain is built from TRBV29-1 and TRBJ1-1, with D tentatively TRBD1 (5 bases). CDR1 and CDR2 (germline): SQVTM, ANQGSEA. V was shortened by 5 bases and J by 1 base, with 5 bases between the two germline ends. The length of the CDR3 is 11 residues. CDR3: CSVTGNTEAFF. For the CDR3, the DNA is TGCAGCGTTACAGGGAACACTGAAGCTTTCTTT.

This chain joins TRBV7-2 and TRBJ1-4, with D maybe TRBD1 (5 bases). V was trimmed by 3 bases and J by 8 bases, leaving 19 bases between them. The CDR3 runs to 16 residues. CDR1 SGHTA and CDR2 FQGNSA come from the germline V gene. CDR3 sequence reads: CASSFVGSSGGEKLFF. The CDR3 DNA is TGTGCCAGCAGCTTCGTCGGCTCTTCGGGGGGGGAAAAACTGTTTTTT. Drawing the rest from reference TRBV7-2 and TRBJ1-4, the complete variable domain is GAGVSQSPSNKVTEKGKDVELRCDPISGHTALYWYRQSLGQGLEFLIYFQGNSAPDKSGLPSDRFSAERTGGSVSTLTIQRTQQEDSAVYLCASSFVGSSGGEKLFFGSGTQLSVL.

There are a few counts of this clone. The genes are TRBV2 and TRBJ1-1, with D maybe TRBD1 (6 bases). V was cut by 8 bases and J by 4 bases, with 14 bases left in between. The CDR3 contains 13 residues. Germline V gene data show CDR1 as SNHLY and CDR2 as FYNNEI. CDR3 DNA: TGTGCCAGCGCGGAGGGGGGGACCACTGAAGCTTTCTTT. It is translated as CASAEGGTTEAFF.

V usage is TRBV6-5 and J usage is TRBJ1-1; D not resolved. Per the germline V gene, CDR1 is MNHEY and CDR2 is SVGAGI. V lost 6 bases and J 7 bases, leaving 15 bases between the germline ends. The CDR3 consists of 13 residues. The CDR3 region has the DNA TGTGCCAGCAGCCCAGGATCCTACCGTGAAGCTTTCTTT. Translating it yields CASSPGSYREAFF.